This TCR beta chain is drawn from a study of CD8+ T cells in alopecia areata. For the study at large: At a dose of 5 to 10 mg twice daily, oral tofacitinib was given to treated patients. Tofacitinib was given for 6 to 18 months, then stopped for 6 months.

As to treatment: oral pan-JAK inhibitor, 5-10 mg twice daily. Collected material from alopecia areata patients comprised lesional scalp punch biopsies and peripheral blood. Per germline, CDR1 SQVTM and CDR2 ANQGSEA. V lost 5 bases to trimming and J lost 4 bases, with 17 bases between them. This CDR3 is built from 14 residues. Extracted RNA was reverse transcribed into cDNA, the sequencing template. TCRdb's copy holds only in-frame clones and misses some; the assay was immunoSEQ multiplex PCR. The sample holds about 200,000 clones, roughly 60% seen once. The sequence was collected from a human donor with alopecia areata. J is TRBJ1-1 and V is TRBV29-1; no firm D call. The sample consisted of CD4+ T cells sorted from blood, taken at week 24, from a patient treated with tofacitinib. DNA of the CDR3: TGCAGCGTTCGCATCGGAGGTCTTAGCACTGAAGCTTTCTTT. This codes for CSVRIGGLSTEAFF.